This is a list of T cell receptor beta chains from one sample in a study of CD8 T cells in ankylosing spondylitis. Each CDR3 protein is one row after TCRdb ran MiXCR on the 5' RACE reads. The sample gives fewer than 400,000 distinct CDR3 sequences, approximately 8.2% of which show up once; roughly 14% is in the top ten. Sequences were obtained from blood, either unsorted or a sorted T cell fraction (not recorded which). Every receptor here comes from a male donor with ankylosing spondylitis. The CDR3 runs from the conserved cysteine through the conserved F or W. Each record gives: J gene, D gene, V gene, clone size, CDR3 DNA, CDR3 protein. D genes are given only for firm matches. Not all rows give a size; the values are once, few, many and, for expanded clones, a class.

TRBJ2-7 | NA | TRBV12-3/TRBV12-4 | NA | TGTGCCAGCAGTTTCGGGCAGGGCCCCTACGAGCAGTACTTC | CASSFGQGPYEQYF
TRBJ2-5 | NA | TRBV10-1 | few | TGCGCCAGCAGTGAGGGAGGGATCCAAGAGACCCAGTACTTC | CASSEGGIQETQYF
TRBJ2-1 | NA | TRBV4-1 | few | TGCGCCAGCAGCCAGGGGGCCTTCGGTGAGCAGTTCTTC | CASSQGAFGEQFF
TRBJ1-4 | NA | TRBV6-5 | NA | TGTGCCAGCAGTTACCGACAGACTCCAGCAACTAATGAAAAACTGTTTTTT | CASSYRQTPATNEKLFF
TRBJ2-5 | NA | TRBV9 | NA | TGTGCCAACAGCGTAGGTCAGCAAGAGACCCAGTACTTC | CANSVGQQETQYF
TRBJ2-5 | NA | TRBV27 | NA | TGTGCCAGCAGTTTATTAGGAAGACAAGAGACCCAGTACTTC | CASSLLGRQETQYF
TRBJ2-3 | TRBD1 | TRBV19 | NA | TGTGCCAGTAGCAAAGACAGGGTGGCAGATACGCAGTATTTT | CASSKDRVADTQYF
TRBJ2-2 | TRBD2 | TRBV5-1 | few | TGCGCCAGCAGCCCTGAGGTGGCTAGCGGGACTGGCGGGGAGCTGTTTTTT | CASSPEVASGTGGELFF
TRBJ1-3 | NA | TRBV29-1 | few | TGCAGCGTTGGAGGATCGTCTGGAAACACCATATATTTT | CSVGGSSGNTIYF
TRBJ2-7 | NA | TRBV4-1 | many | TGCGCCAGCAGCCGAGCGGACGGAAGCTACGAGCAGTACTTC | CASSRADGSYEQYF
TRBJ2-1 | TRBD2 | TRBV12-3/TRBV12-4 | few | TGTGCCAGCAGTCCTTGGACTAGCGGGAGAGTAGAGCAGTTCTTC | CASSPWTSGRVEQFF
TRBJ1-1 | NA | TRBV12-3/TRBV12-4 | many | TGTGCCAGCAGTCCGCTCGTGGAGAGGGGGACTGAAGCTTTCTTT | CASSPLVERGTEAFF
TRBJ1-1 | TRBD1 | TRBV7-9 | many | TGTGCCAGCAGCCCAGTTGGACAGGGCTCTGAAGCTTTCTTT | CASSPVGQGSEAFF
TRBJ1-5 | NA | TRBV28 | many | TGTGCCAGCAGTTCACACAGGGTAACGGCCCAGCCCCAGCATTTT | CASSSHRVTAQPQHF
TRBJ2-7 | NA | TRBV27 | few | TGTGCCAGCAGTTTTCGGGCGGGACCATCCTACGAGCAGTACTTC | CASSFRAGPSYEQYF
TRBJ2-7 | TRBD2 | TRBV27 | NA | TGTGCCAGCAGTCTAGAACCGGGGGGCAGGGCTAGCGGGATTGGATACGAGCAGTACTTC | CASSLEPGGRASGIGYEQYF
TRBJ1-1 | NA | TRBV9 | few | TGTGCCAGCAGCGAGGGGAGCGCCACTGAAGCTTTCTTT | CASSEGSATEAFF
TRBJ2-7 | NA | TRBV6-1 | NA | TGTGCCACCCGGGAGGCCGGGACAGAGAGCTACGAGCAGTACTTC | CATREAGTESYEQYF
TRBJ2-2 | TRBD1 | TRBV5-6 | few | TGTGCCAGCAGCTTGCAGGGGGTCACTTCTGTGACGGGGGAGCTGTTTTTT | CASSLQGVTSVTGELFF
TRBJ2-1 | NA | TRBV2 | NA | TGTGCCAGCAGTGAATCCCCCGCCATTCGCAATGAGCAGTTCTTC | CASSESPAIRNEQFF
TRBJ1-2 | TRBD1 | TRBV11-2 | NA | TGTGCCAGCAGCCCCGGGACAGGGGTAGGCTACACCTTC | CASSPGTGVGYTF
TRBJ1-1 | NA | TRBV20-1 | NA | TGCGGAAGGGCGAGAGACACTGAAGCTTTCTTT | CGRARDTEAFF
TRBJ2-1 | NA | TRBV18 | few | TGTGCCAGCTCCCCACTAGTTCCAAGTGAGCAGTTCTTC | CASSPLVPSEQFF
TRBJ2-7 | NA | TRBV3-1 | NA | TGTGCCAGCAGCCAAGAGCTGGGGGCCGTCTACGAGCAGTACTTC | CASSQELGAVYEQYF
TRBJ2-2 | TRBD1 | TRBV6-5 | NA | TGTGCCAGCAGTTACAGGGCTGACAGGGGAATCGGGGAGCTGTTTTTT | CASSYRADRGIGELFF
TRBJ2-7 | NA | TRBV5-5 | NA | TGTGCCAGCAGCTTTTATGTTGAGAGGCTTTCCTACGAGCAGTACTTC | CASSFYVERLSYEQYF
TRBJ2-1 | NA | TRBV2 | many | TGTGCCAGCGGTTACTACAATGAGCAGTTCTTC | CASGYYNEQFF
TRBJ1-1 | NA | TRBV5-5 | few | TGTGCCAGCAGCAGGGGGGGGGCGTTCACTGAAGCTTTCTTT | CASSRGGAFTEAFF
TRBJ2-7 | TRBD2 | TRBV10-3 | many | TGTGCCATCAGTGAGTCCAAGCGGGAGGGCCTGAACGAGCAGTACTTC | CAISESKREGLNEQYF
TRBJ2-1 | TRBD2 | TRBV6-5 | few | TGTGCCAGCAGGTACCGAGATAGCGGGAGGGCCGGGGGAGGCGAGCAGTTCTTC | CASRYRDSGRAGGGEQFF
TRBJ2-5 | TRBD2 | TRBV10-3 | many | TGTGCCATCAGTGAGTCTAGCGGGAGGGGAGAGACCCAGTACTTC | CAISESSGRGETQYF
TRBJ1-2 | NA | TRBV29-1 | NA | TGCAGCGTTGAATCGGGGACCTATGGCTACACCTTC | CSVESGTYGYTF
TRBJ1-6 | NA | TRBV9 | few | TGTGCCAGCAGCCCTCACCGGCAGAATAATTCACCCCTCCACTTT | CASSPHRQNNSPLHF
TRBJ2-7 | NA | TRBV12-3/TRBV12-4 | many | TGTGCCAGCAGTTTCGGGGCTACCAGGGCCTACGAGCAGTACTTC | CASSFGATRAYEQYF